Shown below are 30 T cell receptor beta chains from a single sample sequenced in a study of blood T cell dynamics during melanoma immunotherapy (dated by TCRdb to 2020 to 2021). This specimen's time point label, interpreted: week 3, after first cycle of checkpoint inhibitor. Library creation used the immunoSEQ multiplex PCR assay. Not all clones reach the TCRdb copy of this immuneACCESS table, which keeps in-frame sequences only. Checked studies attribute under half of the gap to unresolved V genes and leave the rest unexplained. The sample yields approximately 11,000 clones; about 92% were counted once. The top ten clones comprise about 25% of the sample. Sequenced material: blood, taken from a patient treated with checkpoint blockade. The origin of the receptors is a human donor with melanoma.

This chain connects TRBV15 to TRBJ1-2; 11 bases are a match to TRBD1. This CDR3 region has 14 residues. CDR1 is LNHNV, CDR2 YYDKDF, per germline (reference sequence). V gave up 5 bases and J gave up 8 bases; unmatched junction bases: 7. CDR3 bases: TGTGCCACCAGCCTGGACAGGGGGCGGAGCGGCTACACCTTC. Its protein is CATSLDRGRSGYTF.

The chain couples TRBV18 to TRBJ1-1, with D maybe TRBD1 (5 bases). Germline CDR1 KGHSH, CDR2 LQKENI. The V end lost 2 bases, the J end lost 1 base, and 11 bases lay between the germline ends. The CDR3 sequence is 15 residues long. CDR3 sequence: CASSPFGAENTEAFF. CDR3 nucleotide sequence: TGTGCCAGCTCACCATTTGGGGCAGAGAACACTGAAGCTTTCTTT.

The chain uses TRBV5-4 and TRBJ2-1; possibly TRBD1 or TRBD2 for D (6 bases each). CDR3 length equals 15 residues. V was pared by 4 bases and J by 5 bases, with 16 bases between. Germline values: CDR1 SGHNT, CDR2 YYREEE (reference sequence). The CDR3 loop reads CASSPPGATNNEQFF. The CDR3 DNA follows: TGTGCCAGCAGCCCCCCGGGGGCAACCAACAATGAGCAGTTCTTC.

This clone has just one count. The V call is TRBV5-1, the J call TRBJ1-5, with D uncertain. CDR1 and CDR2 from the germline V gene are SGHRS and YFSETQ. Trimming took 4 bases from V and 1 from J, leaving 12 bases between them. CDR3 size: 15 residues. The CDR3 loop reads CASSHGLGSNQPQHF. The CDR3 DNA reads TGCGCCAGCAGCCACGGGCTAGGGAGCAATCAGCCCCAGCATTTT.

This chain joins TRBV15 and TRBJ2-2, with D hard to call. This CDR3 comprises 14 residues. V was pared by 8 bases and J by 2 bases, with 12 bases between. Per germline, CDR1 LNHNV and CDR2 YYDKDF (reference sequence). The CDR3 here is CATLPGLNTGELFF. The CDR3, as DNA: TGTGCCACCCTTCCGGGCCTTAACACCGGGGAGCTGTTTTTT.

The chain joins TRBV6-6 to TRBJ1-5; D is ambiguous. Trimming removed 6 bases from V and 7 bases from J, with 13 bases in between. The CDR3 totals 13 residues. Germline lookup yields CDR1 MNHNY and CDR2 SVGAGI (reference sequence). The CDR3 bases are TGTGCCAGCAGCCCCACGATGGTGCAGCCCCAGCATTTT. It is translated as CASSPTMVQPQHF.

The chain recombines TRBV18 with TRBJ2-7; no clear D gene. Trimming cost V 3 bases and J 0 bases, with 12 bases left between them. Germline assignment: CDR1 KGHSH and CDR2 LQKENI. The CDR3 runs to 15 residues. The CDR3 loop is CASSPLGGPSYEQYF. The CDR3 DNA follows: TGTGCCAGCTCACCCCTGGGCGGCCCCTCCTACGAGCAGTACTTC. The variable domain in full, with the rest retrieved from reference TRBV18 and TRBJ2-7, is NAGVMQNPRHLVRRRGQEARLRCSPMKGHSHVYWYRQLPEEGLKFMVYLQKENIIDESGMPKERFSAEFPKEGPSILRIQQVVRGDSAAYFCASSPLGGPSYEQYFGPGTRLTVT.

V usage is TRBV7-6 and J usage is TRBJ2-7; 7 bases match TRBD2. This CDR3 is built from 12 residues. Germline trimming cut 4 bases from V and 4 bases from J; bases unmatched to any gene: 1. Germline V gene sequence: CDR1 SGHVS, CDR2 FNYEAQ. CDR3 residues: CASSWGGYEQYF. The CDR3, as DNA: TGTGCCAGCAGCTGGGGGGGGTACGAGCAGTACTTC.

By sample share, this clone is large. V is TRBV6-1 and J is TRBJ1-5; TRBD1 agrees at 7 bases. Germline V lookup: CDR1 MNHNS, CDR2 SASEGT. The V segment lost 3 bases and the J segment 4 bases; nucleotides outside the gene matches: 6. CDR3 length: 15 residues. The DNA for the CDR3 is TGTGCCAGCAGTGACCGGCAGGGGGGGAATCAGCCCCAGCATTTT. Amino acid sequence: CASSDRQGGNQPQHF.

The chain recombines TRBV6-1 with TRBJ2-7; possibly TRBD1 or TRBD2 for D (5 bases each). The length of the CDR3 is 13 residues. Trimming took 6 bases from V and 4 from J, leaving 13 bases between them. CDR1 and CDR2 from the germline V gene are MNHNS and SASEGT. In nucleotides, the CDR3 is TGTGCCAGCAGGACCCCGGGACGTTACGAGCAGTACTTC. Amino acid sequence: CASRTPGRYEQYF.

In this sample, this clone turned up a few times. The chain joins TRBV30 to TRBJ2-1; possibly TRBD2 for D (6 bases). The germline V gene has CDR1 GTSNPN and CDR2 SVGIG (reference sequence). The CDR3 spans 14 residues. Trimming left V 0 bases short and J 6 bases short, with 12 bases between. The CDR3 sequence is CAWSVGLATNEQFF. In DNA, the CDR3 is TGTGCCTGGAGTGTAGGGCTAGCGACCAATGAGCAGTTCTTC.

The rearrangement uses TRBV6-5 and TRBJ2-1, with 7 bases identical to TRBD2. Germline trimming cut 6 bases from V and 12 bases from J; bases unmatched to any gene: 11. The CDR3 covers 13 residues. The germline V gene has CDR1 MNHEY and CDR2 SVGAGI. The CDR3 loop reads CASSSGDLRGQFF. CDR3 in DNA: TGTGCCAGCAGCAGCGGGGACCTAAGGGGGCAGTTCTTC.

The chain couples TRBV7-3 to TRBJ2-2, with D perhaps matching TRBD2 (6 bases). The CDR3 totals 14 residues. Trimming took off 6 bases at V and 2 bases at J, with 10 bases between the two ends. The V gene's germline CDR1 is SGHTA and CDR2 FQGTGA. For the CDR3, the DNA is TGTGCCAGCAGGGTTAGCGGAAACACCGGGGAGCTGTTTTTT. Its protein product is CASRVSGNTGELFF.

The chain couples TRBV9 to TRBJ2-1, with TRBD2 as a possible D gene (6 bases). CDR1 is SGDLS, CDR2 YYNGEE, per germline. This CDR3 has 15 amino acids. The ends were cut back, 2 bases at V and 5 bases at J, with 14 bases in the middle. CDR3 region: CASSVLVGGNNEQFF. CDR3 in DNA: TGTGCCAGCAGCGTCCTCGTTGGGGGGAACAATGAGCAGTTCTTC.

V is TRBV5-6 and J is TRBJ2-3, with D possibly TRBD1 on 5 matching bases. CDR1 and CDR2 (germline): SGHDT, YYEEEE. V gave up 1 base and J gave up 1 base, with 10 bases separating them. The CDR3 totals 15 residues. Here the CDR3 DNA reads TGTGCCAGCAGCTTGCGGGTGGGGCGCACAGATACGCAGTATTTT. As protein: CASSLRVGRTDTQYF. Supplemented by reference TRBV5-6 and TRBJ2-3, the full variable domain reads DAGVTQSPTHLIKTRGQQVTLRCSPKSGHDTVSWYQQALGQGPQFIFQYYEEEERQRGNFPDRFSGHQFPNYSSELNVNALLLGDSALYLCASSLRVGRTDTQYFGPGTRLTVL.

The V and J genes are TRBV5-4 and TRBJ2-5; 8 bases align to TRBD1. The end of the DNA aligns better with TRBJ2-7, so the J call may be wrong. The CDR3 runs 13 residues. Per germline, CDR1 SGHNT and CDR2 YYREEE (reference sequence). The CDR3 nucleotides are TGTGCCAGCAGCCAGACAGGGGCTTACGAGCAGTACTTC. It is translated as CASSQTGAYEQYF.

The chain uses TRBV4-1 and TRBJ2-1; 8 bases map to TRBD2. The CDR3 contains 21 residues. The ends lost 4 bases at V and 0 bases at J; junction bases unmatched: 20. Looked up from germline, CDR1 is MGHRA and CDR2 is YSYEKL. CDR3 coding DNA: TGCGCCAGCAGCCTACGAGAAAACCCCAGCAGACTAGCGAGCTCCTACAATGAGCAGTTCTTC. It is translated as CASSLRENPSRLASSYNEQFF.

The chain employs TRBV6-6 and TRBJ2-7, with TRBD2 identical over 7 bases. V gave up 6 bases and J gave up 5 bases; unmatched junction bases: 7. The CDR3 consists of 13 residues. The germline V gene has CDR1 MNHNY and CDR2 SVGAGI (reference sequence). CDR3: CASRREPPHEQYF. CDR3 in DNA: TGTGCCAGCAGGCGGGAGCCGCCCCACGAGCAGTACTTC.

The V call is TRBV2, the J call TRBJ2-7; D not certain. CDR1 and CDR2 from the germline V gene are SNHLY and FYNNEI. Trimming stripped 3 bases from V and 6 bases from J, with 6 bases between. The CDR3 runs 11 residues. The CDR3 protein is CASSEWGEQYF. In nucleotides, the CDR3 is TGTGCCAGCAGTGAGTGGGGCGAGCAGTACTTC. The full variable domain, in which reference TRBV2 and TRBJ2-7 provide the parts outside the CDR3, is EPEVTQTPSHQVTQMGQEVILRCVPISNHLYFYWYRQILGQKVEFLVSFYNNEISEKSEIFDDQFSVERPDGSNFTLKIRSTKLEDSAMYFCASSEWGEQYFGPGTRLTVT.

This clone was counted a few times. CDR3 in amino acids: CASSLAGHSNQPQHF. CDR3 sequence (DNA): TGTGCCAGCAGCTTAGCGGGACATAGCAATCAGCCCCAGCATTTT. The chain is built from TRBV7-3 and TRBJ1-5; weak D call: TRBD1 (6 bases). This CDR3 is 15 amino acids long. CDR1 SGHTA and CDR2 FQGTGA come from the germline V gene. Trimming stripped 2 bases from V and 0 bases from J, with 8 bases between.

CDR3 loop: CSVGTSGANVLTF. The CDR3 DNA reads as TGCAGCGTCGGGACTAGTGGGGCCAACGTCCTGACTTTC. The chain combines TRBV29-1 with TRBJ2-6; 8 bases line up with TRBD2. The V segment lost 6 bases and the J segment 3 bases; nucleotides outside the gene matches: 1. In germline, CDR1 is SQVTM, CDR2 ANQGSEA. There are 13 residues in the CDR3.

The rearrangement uses TRBV14 and TRBJ2-1; possibly TRBD2 for D (5 bases). Germline assignment: CDR1 SGHDN and CDR2 FVKESK. V was clipped by 5 bases and J by 5 bases, with 13 bases between them. There are 14 residues in the CDR3. The CDR3 DNA reads as TGTGCCAGCAGCTTCGGTAGGGAGCACAATGAGCAGTTCTTC. This encodes CASSFGREHNEQFF. Full variable domain (missing parts from reference TRBV14 and TRBJ2-1): EAGVTQFPSHSVIEKGQTVTLRCDPISGHDNLYWYRRVMGKEIKFLLHFVKESKQDESGMPNNRFLAERTGGTYSTLKVQPAELEDSGVYFCASSFGREHNEQFFGPGTRLTVL.

The chain couples TRBV7-8 to TRBJ2-1, with TRBD2 matching over 8 bases. Per the germline V gene, CDR1 is SGHVS and CDR2 is FQNEAQ. V trimming: 1 base; J trimming: 4 bases; junction bases outside the gene matches: 6. The length of the CDR3 is 16 residues. CDR3 DNA sequence: TGTGCCAGCAGCTTAGAGTCTAGCGGGTATTACAATGAGCAGTTCTTC. Amino acid sequence: CASSLESSGYYNEQFF.

The rearrangement uses TRBV2 and TRBJ2-7; perhaps TRBD1 as D (6 bases). CDR1 is SNHLY, CDR2 FYNNEI, per germline. V shed 0 bases and J shed 10 bases, with 13 bases lying between them. The CDR3 is 13 residues long. In nucleotides, the CDR3 is TGTGCCAGCAGTGAAGCGGAGGACAGCCGTCAGTACTTC. Amino acids: CASSEAEDSRQYF.

The genes are TRBV11-1 and TRBJ2-5, with TRBD2 identical over 8 bases. Germline CDR1 and CDR2: SGHAT and FQDESV (reference sequence). V gave up 5 bases and J gave up 5 bases; unmatched junction bases: 10. This CDR3 spans 15 amino acids. The CDR3 is CASSPRVASGETQYF. In nucleotides, the CDR3 is TGTGCCAGCAGCCCCCGGGTGGCTAGCGGGGAGACCCAGTACTTC. Drawing the rest from reference TRBV11-1 and TRBJ2-5, the complete variable domain is EAEVAQSPRYKITEKSQAVAFWCDPISGHATLYWYRQILGQGPELLVQFQDESVVDDSQLPKDRFSAERLKGVDSTLKIQPAELGDSAMYLCASSPRVASGETQYFGPGTRLLVL.

The genes are TRBV7-9 and TRBJ2-5, with 7 nucleotides matching TRBD1. CDR3 length: 14 amino acids. Germline values: CDR1 SEHNR, CDR2 FQNEAQ (reference sequence). Trimming cost V 1 base and J 2 bases; bases outside gene matches: 1. CDR3 loop: CASSLDRGQETQYF. The CDR3 nucleotides are TGTGCCAGCAGCTTAGACAGGGGTCAAGAGACCCAGTACTTC.

This chain joins TRBV5-1 and TRBJ2-3; D is possibly TRBD2 (6 bases). The V end lost 0 bases, the J end lost 2 bases, and 13 bases lay between the germline ends. The CDR3 consists of 16 residues. Germline-derived CDR1 and CDR2 are SGHRS and YFSETQ. The chain's CDR3 is CASSLVGGAATDTQYF. CDR3 nucleotides: TGCGCCAGCAGCTTGGTGGGGGGAGCGGCCACAGATACGCAGTATTTT. Drawing the rest from reference TRBV5-1 and TRBJ2-3, the complete variable domain is KAGVTQTPRYLIKTRGQQVTLSCSPISGHRSVSWYQQTPGQGLQFLFEYFSETQRNKGNFPGRFSGRQFSNSRSEMNVSTLELGDSALYLCASSLVGGAATDTQYFGPGTRLTVL.

V and J are TRBV5-5 and TRBJ1-2; D gene ambiguous. This CDR3 contains 11 residues. V dropped 0 bases and J dropped 7 bases, with 4 bases sitting between them. Germline V gene data show CDR1 as SGHKS and CDR2 as YYEKEE (reference sequence). The CDR3 DNA reads TGTGCCAGCAGCTTGGGGGGTGGCTACACCTTC. Translation gives CASSLGGGYTF.

The chain uses TRBV18 and TRBJ1-1; 9 bases agree with TRBD1. Germline V CDR1 and CDR2: KGHSH, LQKENI. Unmatched junction bases numbered 5, after V lost 3 bases and J lost 0 bases. The CDR3 has 16 amino acids. CDR3 DNA sequence: TGTGCCAGCTCACCTGGGACAGGGAGGATGAACACTGAAGCTTTCTTT. Its translation is CASSPGTGRMNTEAFF. The variable domain in full, completed from reference TRBV18 and TRBJ1-1, reads NAGVMQNPRHLVRRRGQEARLRCSPMKGHSHVYWYRQLPEEGLKFMVYLQKENIIDESGMPKERFSAEFPKEGPSILRIQQVVRGDSAAYFCASSPGTGRMNTEAFFGQGTRLTVV.

The chain joins TRBV16 to TRBJ2-1; a weak D match, TRBD2 (6 bases). Trimming left V 4 bases short and J 0 bases short, with 7 bases between. Germline loops: CDR1 KGHSY, CDR2 FQNENV. The CDR3 sequence is 14 residues long. For the CDR3, the DNA is TGTGCCAGCAGCCCCGGGGGCTCCTACAATGAGCAGTTCTTC. It codes for CASSPGGSYNEQFF. The entire variable domain, with the rest obtained from reference TRBV16 and TRBJ2-1, is as follows: GEEVAQTPKHLVRGEGQKAKLYCAPIKGHSYVFWYQQVLKNEFKFLISFQNENVFDETGMPKERFSAKCLPNSPCSLEIQATKLEDSAVYFCASSPGGSYNEQFFGPGTRLTVL.